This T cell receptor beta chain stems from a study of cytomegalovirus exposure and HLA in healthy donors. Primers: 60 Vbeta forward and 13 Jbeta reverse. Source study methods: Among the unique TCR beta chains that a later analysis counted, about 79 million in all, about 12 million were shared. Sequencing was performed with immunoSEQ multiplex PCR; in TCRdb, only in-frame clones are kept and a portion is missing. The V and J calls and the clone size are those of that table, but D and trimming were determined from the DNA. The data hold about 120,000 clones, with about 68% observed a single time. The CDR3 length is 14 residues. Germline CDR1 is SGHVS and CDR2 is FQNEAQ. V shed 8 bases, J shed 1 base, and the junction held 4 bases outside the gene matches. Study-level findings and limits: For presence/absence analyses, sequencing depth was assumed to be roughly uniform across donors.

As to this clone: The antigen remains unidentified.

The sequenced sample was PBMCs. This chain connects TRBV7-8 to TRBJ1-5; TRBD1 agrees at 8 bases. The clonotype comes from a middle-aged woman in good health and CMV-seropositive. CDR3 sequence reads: CASRRDRSNQPQHF. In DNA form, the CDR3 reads TGTGCCAGCCGCCGGGACAGGAGCAATCAGCCCCAGCATTTT.